The T cell receptor beta chain described here comes from a study of cytomegalovirus exposure and HLA in healthy donors. The primer mix had 60 Vbeta and 13 Jbeta primers. Clones were sequenced by immunoSEQ multiplex PCR, and TCRdb holds only the in-frame ones, with some missing. There are 150,000 to 180,000 clones in the sample; approximately 82% occur only once, and about 6.1% lies in the top ten. CDR1 MNHEY and CDR2 SVGAGI come from the germline V gene. CDR3 length: 14 residues. Trimming took 5 bases from V and 0 from J; bases not matched to a gene: 4. The receptor comes from a woman aged 45-59 years in good health and CMV-seropositive. The V and J genes are TRBV6-5 and TRBJ2-7; 7 bases match TRBD2. Sequences were obtained from PBMCs. CDR3 nucleotide sequence: TGTGCCAGCAGTCGCGGGGGAAGCTCCTACGAGCAGTACTTC. It translates to CASSRGGSSYEQYF.